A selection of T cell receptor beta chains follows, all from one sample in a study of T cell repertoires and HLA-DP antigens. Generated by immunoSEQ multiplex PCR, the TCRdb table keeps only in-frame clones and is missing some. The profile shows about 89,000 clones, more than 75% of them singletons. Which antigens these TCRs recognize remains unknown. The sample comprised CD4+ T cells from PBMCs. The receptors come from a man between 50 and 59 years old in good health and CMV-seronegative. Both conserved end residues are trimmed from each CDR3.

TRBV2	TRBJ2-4	ASSGRDRGDIQY
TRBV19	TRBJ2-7	ASRQLAYEQY
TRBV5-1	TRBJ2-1	ASSSQGITGYNEQF
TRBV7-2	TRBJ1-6	ASSLGAGTVTSPLH
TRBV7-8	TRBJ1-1	ASSLEGHTEAF
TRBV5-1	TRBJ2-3	ASSLSGRATDTQY
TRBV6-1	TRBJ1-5	ASSELGNSNQPQH
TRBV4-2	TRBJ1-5	ASSLGDGGNQPQH
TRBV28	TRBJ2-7	ASRSGQPSRYEQY
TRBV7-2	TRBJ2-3	ASSLGIAGASTDTQY
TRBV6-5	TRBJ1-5	ATRRAGAGNQPQH
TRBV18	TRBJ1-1	ASSLRGRGTEAF
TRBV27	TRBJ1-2	ASSNLGGINYGYT
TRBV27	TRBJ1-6	ASRPMDRGGNSPLH
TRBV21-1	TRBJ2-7	ASSKAYSFRPKWQY
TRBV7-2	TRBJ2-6	ASSLGTGANVLT
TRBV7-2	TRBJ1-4	ASSLAKTKGNEKLF
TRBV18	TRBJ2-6	ASSPALGQSPSGANVLT
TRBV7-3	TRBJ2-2	ASSLRIRDRGRPGELF
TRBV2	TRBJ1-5	ASFKDSNQPQH
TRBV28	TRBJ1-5	ASSLFRGQPQH
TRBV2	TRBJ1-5	ASKQSWDQPQH
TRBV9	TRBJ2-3	ASSPWTVADTQY
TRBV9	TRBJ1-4	ASSVDSRNEKLF
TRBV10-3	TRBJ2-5	AISEPGQGGRKY
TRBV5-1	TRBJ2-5	ASSLGLGSLLETQY
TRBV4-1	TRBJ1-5	ASSPSRDSYQPQH
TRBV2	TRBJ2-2	ASSWFNTGELF
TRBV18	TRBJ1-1	ASSRGQGAPAF
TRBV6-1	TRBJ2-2	ASSEALNGELF
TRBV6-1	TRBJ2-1	ASSLAGANYNEQF
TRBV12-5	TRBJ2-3	ASGLGLAGGSTDTQY
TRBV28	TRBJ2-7	ASSSGQGMH
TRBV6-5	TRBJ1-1	ASSLAGNTEAF
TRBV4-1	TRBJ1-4	ASSLVSDKLF
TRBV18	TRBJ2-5	ASSPQGTFQETQY
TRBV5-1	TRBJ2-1	ASNPRGSDNEQF
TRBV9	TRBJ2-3	ASSVVGATGTQY
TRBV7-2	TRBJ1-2	ASSLGNVGNGYT
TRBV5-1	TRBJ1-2	ASSLVGFDYT
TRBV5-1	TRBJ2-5	ASSPGTGGKETQY
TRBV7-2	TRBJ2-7	ASSFEGTRSYEQY
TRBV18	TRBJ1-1	ASSPAGGQNTEAF
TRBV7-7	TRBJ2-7	ASSLGPAEAYEQY
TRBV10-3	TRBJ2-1	AIEIGQGIGEQF
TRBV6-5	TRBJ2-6	ASSIGSGANVLT
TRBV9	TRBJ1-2	ASSSGASYGYT
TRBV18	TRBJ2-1	ASSQGLAGELF
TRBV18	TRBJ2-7	ASSPDHDEQY
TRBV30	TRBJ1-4	AWSATRGATNEKLF